This T cell receptor beta chain was obtained from a study of control samples from healthy donors and cancer patients. The germline V gene has CDR1 MDHEN and CDR2 SYDVKM. V lost 5 bases and J lost 5, with 7 bases in between. The CDR3 consists of 12 residues. Clones were read by immunoSEQ multiplex PCR, and TCRdb kept only the in-frame ones, dropping some. Here the sample spans around 96,000 clones, approximately 95% being singletons. The sequence came from a man in his late teens or twenties in good health. The chain recombines TRBV28 with TRBJ1-3, with no clear D. Specimen: blood. CDR3 DNA sequence: TGTGCCAGCAGTCATCATAGAAACACCATATATTTT. This codes for CASSHHRNTIYF. The full variable domain, completed using reference TRBV28 and TRBJ1-3, is DVKVTQSSRYLVKRTGEKVFLECVQDMDHENMFWYRQDPGLGLRLIYFSYDVKMKEKGDIPEGYSVSREKKERFSLILESASTNQTSMYLCASSHHRNTIYFGEGSWLTVV.